Following are 11 T cell receptor beta chains from one sample sequenced in a study of blood T cell repertoires in COVID-19. The method was immunoSEQ multiplex PCR; TCRdb's version includes in-frame clones alone and lacks a portion of them. The table shows tens of thousands of clones, with over 75% occurring only once. Specimen: peripheral blood. The receptors were gathered from a man in his 70s with active COVID-19.

V and J are TRBV18 and TRBJ1-1; 8 bases align to TRBD1. Germline CDR1 reads KGHSH; CDR2 reads LQKENI. After removal of 6 bases from V and 10 bases from J, the junction contained 10 bases not matched to a gene. CDR3 length: 13 residues. The CDR3 region is CASSPRDRPLAFF. The DNA for the CDR3 is TGTGCCAGCTCCCCCCGGGACAGGCCTTTAGCTTTCTTT. The entire variable domain, with the rest obtained from reference TRBV18 and TRBJ1-1, is as follows: NAGVMQNPRHLVRRRGQEARLRCSPMKGHSHVYWYRQLPEEGLKFMVYLQKENIIDESGMPKERFSAEFPKEGPSILRIQQVVRGDSAAYFCASSPRDRPLAFFGQGTRLTVV.

The V and J genes are TRBV4-1 and TRBJ1-1, with 8 bases identical to TRBD1. Germline CDR1 MGHRA, CDR2 YSYEKL. With V trimmed by 5 bases and J by 4 bases, 9 bases remained unmatched. The CDR3 runs 15 residues. CDR3 in amino acids: CASSYPTGDGTEAFF. The CDR3 coding sequence is TGCGCCAGCAGCTACCCGACAGGGGATGGCACTGAAGCTTTCTTT.

This chain joins TRBV11-2 and TRBJ1-2; the D gene is possibly TRBD1 (5 bases). The CDR3 contains 15 residues. From germline, CDR1 is SGHAT and CDR2 FQNNGV. Trimming shortened V by 5 bases and J by 2 bases, and 15 bases separated the two germline ends. CDR3 amino acids: CASSPSGLINYGYTF. CDR3 sequence (DNA): TGTGCCAGCAGCCCATCGGGACTCATAAACTATGGCTACACCTTC.

The chain employs TRBV21-1 and TRBJ2-4; the table's TRBD1 call for D was not verified on the DNA. TRBV21-1 represents a pseudogene. The CDR3 loop spans 17 amino acids. The CDR3 region has the DNA TGTGCCAGCAGCGTTCAGACGCCACCAGGGGCCAAAAACATTCAGTACTTC. It codes for CASSVQTPPGAKNIQYF.

V and J are TRBV6-6 and TRBJ2-3, with a weak D call TRBD2 (7 bases). The CDR3 totals 16 residues. Per the germline V gene, CDR1 is MNHNY and CDR2 is SVGAGI (reference sequence). V was trimmed by 7 bases and J by 2 bases, leaving 19 bases between them. The CDR3, as DNA: TGTGCCAGCATTCTCGGCCCCCGGGGGGCCACAGATACGCAGTATTTT. It yields the protein CASILGPRGATDTQYF.

About this clone: In the same sample, other DNA sequences code for this CDR3. The chain links TRBV6-2 or TRBV6-3 to TRBJ2-3, with TRBD2 identical over 9 bases. After removal of 4 bases from V and 2 bases from J, the junction contained 13 bases not matched to a gene. CDR1 and CDR2 from the germline V gene are MNHEY and SVGEGT. The CDR3 sequence is 18 residues long. The CDR3 coding sequence is TGTGCCAGCAGTTTTGGAGTCCGCGGGGGGGGGTTCACAGATACGCAGTATTTT. Amino acids: CASSFGVRGGGFTDTQYF.

V and J are TRBV4-3 and TRBJ1-3, with 9 positions matching TRBD1. J lost 4 bases, V lost 4 bases, and 11 bases had no gene match. CDR3 length equals 17 residues. CDR1 and CDR2 (germline): LGHNA, YSLEER. CDR3 DNA sequence: TGCGCCAGCAGCCCAAGAAGCGCCGGGACAGGGGGAAACACCATATATTTT. It encodes CASSPRSAGTGGNTIYF.

This chain's CDR3 is CASSQGQGASGYTF. The DNA of the CDR3 is TGTGCCAGCAGCCAAGGGCAGGGGGCCTCTGGCTACACCTTC. The J gene is TRBJ1-2, the V gene TRBV4-2; 8 bases map to TRBD1. The CDR3 length is 14 residues. Losses at the gene ends were 1 base for V and 7 bases for J; bases not matched to a gene: 5. Germline CDR1 is LGHNA and CDR2 is YNFKEQ.

This clone was seen once. The rearrangement uses TRBV4-1 and TRBJ2-4; D possibly corresponds to TRBD2 (7 bases). The germline V and J ends were trimmed by 0 bases and 8 bases, with 14 bases remaining between them. This CDR3 has 15 amino acids. Germline values: CDR1 MGHRA, CDR2 YSYEKL. Here the CDR3 reads CASSQDLRGPDIQYF. In DNA, the CDR3 is TGCGCCAGCAGCCAAGATCTGCGGGGGCCGGACATTCAGTACTTC.

The V gene is TRBV27, the J gene TRBJ1-2, with D hard to call. The length of the CDR3 is 13 residues. Per germline, CDR1 MNHEY and CDR2 SMNVEV (reference sequence). With 3 bases removed from V and 4 bases from J, the gap between germline ends came to 9 bases. The CDR3 DNA reads TGTGCCAGCAGTTTTCGGGGAGGCTATGGCTACACCTTC. It yields the protein CASSFRGGYGYTF.

The V and J genes are TRBV19 and TRBJ1-5, with D unresolved. V gave up 7 bases and J gave up 7 bases, with 17 bases separating them. Germline assignment: CDR1 LNHDA and CDR2 SQIVND (reference sequence). CDR3 size: 14 residues. Written as DNA, the CDR3 is TGTGCCAGTACCGATGACCAGGCCTCGCAGCCCCAGCATTTT. Residues: CASTDDQASQPQHF.